This record concerns one T cell receptor beta chain sequence. Its antigen is unknown. An end of the junction differs from the germline gene, which may be a read error. The CDR3 length is 12 residues. From germline, CDR1 is LNHNV and CDR2 YYDKDF (reference sequence). Two-round multiplex PCR amplified TCR beta CDR3 from genomic DNA. Gene-specific primers for each TRBV and TRBJ gene drove first-round PCR. One entry per CDR3 protein, called by TCRdb with MiXCR from the multiplex PCR reads. This sample has over 25,000 distinct CDR3 sequences, with 40% to 55% found just once. This specimen comes from a study of prognosis after radiotherapy for stage I lung cancer. Whole-study context: The study enrolled more than ten men and about six women as patients, aged roughly 50 to 84 with a median of almost 75 years. Findings of the study overall: Lower values of Shannon entropy after stereotactic body radiation therapy were seen in patients who developed distant metastases.

The source is a donor over 45 with non-small cell lung cancer. V usage is TRBV15 and J usage is TRBJ1-1; D is unclear. The specimen comprised PBMCs, sampled before or after stereotactic body radiation therapy (not recorded which). CDR3: CATRRDQTQALF. CDR3 nucleotide sequence: TGTGCCACCAGAAGAGACCAGACACAAGCTTTATTT.